This T cell receptor beta chain was sequenced during a study of T cells in localized non-small cell lung cancer. This CDR3 is built from 12 residues. The V gene's germline CDR1 is KGHSH and CDR2 LQKENI. Trimming cost V 3 bases and J 6 bases; bases outside gene matches: 1. Only in-frame clones appear in the TCRdb table, and some are missing; sequencing was by immunoSEQ multiplex PCR. The sample records tens of thousands of clones, 86% being singletons. The receptor was isolated from a male donor aged 60 or older with stage II lung adenocarcinoma. The chain carries TRBV18 and TRBJ1-2, with TRBD1 identical over 7 bases. Sequences were derived from peripheral blood mononuclear cells, sampled before any cancer treatment. The CDR3 DNA follows: TGTGCCAGCTCACCGGACAGGAATGGCTACACCTTC. Its translation: CASSPDRNGYTF. The full variable domain, completed using reference TRBV18 and TRBJ1-2, is NAGVMQNPRHLVRRRGQEARLRCSPMKGHSHVYWYRQLPEEGLKFMVYLQKENIIDESGMPKERFSAEFPKEGPSILRIQQVVRGDSAAYFCASSPDRNGYTFGSGTRLTVV.